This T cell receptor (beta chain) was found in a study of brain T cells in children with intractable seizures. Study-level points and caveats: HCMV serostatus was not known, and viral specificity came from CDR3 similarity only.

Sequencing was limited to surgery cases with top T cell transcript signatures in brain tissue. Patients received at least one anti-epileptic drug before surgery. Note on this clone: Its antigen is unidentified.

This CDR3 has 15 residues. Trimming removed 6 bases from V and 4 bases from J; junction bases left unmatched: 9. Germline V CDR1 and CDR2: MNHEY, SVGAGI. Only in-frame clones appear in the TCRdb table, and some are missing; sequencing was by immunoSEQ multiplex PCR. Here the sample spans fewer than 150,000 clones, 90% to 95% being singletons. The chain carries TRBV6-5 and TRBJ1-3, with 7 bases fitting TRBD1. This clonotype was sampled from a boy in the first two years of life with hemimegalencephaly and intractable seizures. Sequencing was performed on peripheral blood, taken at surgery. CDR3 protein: CASRRQGRIGNTIYF. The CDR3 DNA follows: TGTGCCAGCAGGCGACAGGGAAGAATCGGAAACACCATATATTTT.